Listed here are 6 T cell receptor beta chains from one sample, sequenced in a study of blood T cell repertoires in COVID-19. Only in-frame clones appear in the TCRdb table, and some are missing; sequencing was by immunoSEQ multiplex PCR. The sample consists of 200,000 to 300,000 clones, 83% of them appearing once. Sequencing was performed on peripheral blood. These receptors were taken from a human donor in a cohort sampled during active COVID-19.

V gene TRBV5-1 combines with J gene TRBJ2-7; possibly TRBD1 for D (6 bases). The CDR3 runs 16 residues. Germline CDR1 reads SGHRS; CDR2 reads YFSETQ. V was pared by 2 bases and J by 3 bases, with 18 bases between. The CDR3 loop is CASSLQGSPFFYEQYF. CDR3 coding DNA: TGCGCCAGCAGCTTACAGGGATCGCCTTTTTTCTACGAGCAGTACTTC.

The rearrangement links TRBV11-3 to TRBJ2-2, with D tentatively TRBD2 (5 bases). The CDR3 extends over 16 amino acids. Germline CDR1 SGHNT, CDR2 YENEEA. Trimming removed 2 bases from V and 2 bases from J, with 12 bases in between. The CDR3 region has the DNA TGTGCCAGCAGCTTATCGGGAACACTAAACACCGGGGAGCTGTTTTTT. This sequence encodes CASSLSGTLNTGELFF.

The V gene is TRBV18, the J gene TRBJ2-7; 11 bases match TRBD1. The CDR3 length is 14 residues. V dropped 0 bases and J dropped 6; count of bases not matched to a gene: 1. The germline V gene encodes CDR1 KGHSH and CDR2 LQKENI. The CDR3 DNA reads as TGTGCCAGCTCACCACCGGGACAGGGGGGCGAGCAGTACTTC. Protein: CASSPPGQGGEQYF. Looking up the rest from reference TRBV18 and TRBJ2-7 gives the full variable domain: NAGVMQNPRHLVRRRGQEARLRCSPMKGHSHVYWYRQLPEEGLKFMVYLQKENIIDESGMPKERFSAEFPKEGPSILRIQQVVRGDSAAYFCASSPPGQGGEQYFGPGTRLTVT.

The chain employs TRBV11-2 and TRBJ2-7, with TRBD1 matching 9 bases. The CDR3 runs to 15 residues. The V gene's germline CDR1 is SGHAT and CDR2 FQNNGV. J lost 0 bases, V lost 5 bases, and 5 bases had no gene match. DNA for the CDR3: TGTGCCAGCAGCCCCGGGACAGGGAGCTCCTACGAGCAGTACTTC. It specifies CASSPGTGSSYEQYF. The variable domain in full, completed from reference TRBV11-2 and TRBJ2-7, reads EAGVAQSPRYKIIEKRQSVAFWCNPISGHATLYWYQQILGQGPKLLIQFQNNGVVDDSQLPKDRFSAERLKGVDSTLKIQPAKLEDSAVYLCASSPGTGSSYEQYFGPGTRLTVT.

V usage is TRBV10-3 and J usage is TRBJ2-1, with 7 nucleotides matching TRBD1. With 4 bases clipped from V and 4 bases from J, the junction kept 10 bases outside the gene matches. Germline CDR1 reads ENHRY; CDR2 reads SYGVKD. The CDR3 extends over 16 amino acids. The CDR3 region has the DNA TGTGCCATCAGTGCAAACCTAGGGGGCCTTTACAATGAGCAGTTCTTC. It encodes CAISANLGGLYNEQFF.

The V and J genes are TRBV19 and TRBJ2-3; 10 nucleotides agree with TRBD2. After removal of 1 base from V and 7 bases from J, the junction contained 8 bases not matched to a gene. This CDR3 comprises 16 residues. CDR1 and CDR2 from the germline V gene are LNHDA and SQIVND (reference sequence). CDR3 nucleotide sequence: TGTGCCAGTAGTATAGGATTGGCTAGCGGGAGAAATACGCAGTATTTT. Its translation is CASSIGLASGRNTQYF. The whole variable domain, filled in from reference TRBV19 and TRBJ2-3, reads DGGITQSPKYLFRKEGQNVTLSCEQNLNHDAMYWYRQDPGQGLRLIYYSQIVNDFQKGDIAEGYSVSREKKESFPLTVTSAQKNPTAFYLCASSIGLASGRNTQYFGPGTRLTVL.